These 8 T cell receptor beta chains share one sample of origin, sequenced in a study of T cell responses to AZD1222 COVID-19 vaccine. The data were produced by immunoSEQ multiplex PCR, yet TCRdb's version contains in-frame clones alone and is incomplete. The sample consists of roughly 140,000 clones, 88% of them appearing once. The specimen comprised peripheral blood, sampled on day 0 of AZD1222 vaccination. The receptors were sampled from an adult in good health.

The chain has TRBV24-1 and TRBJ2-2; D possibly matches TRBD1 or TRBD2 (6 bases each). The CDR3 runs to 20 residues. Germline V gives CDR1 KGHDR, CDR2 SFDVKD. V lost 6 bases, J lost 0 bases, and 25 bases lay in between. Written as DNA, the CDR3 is TGTGCCACCAGTCCTAGGGGGGCCCGGTGGACGAATCCGAACACCGGGGAGCTGTTTTTT. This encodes CATSPRGARWTNPNTGELFF.

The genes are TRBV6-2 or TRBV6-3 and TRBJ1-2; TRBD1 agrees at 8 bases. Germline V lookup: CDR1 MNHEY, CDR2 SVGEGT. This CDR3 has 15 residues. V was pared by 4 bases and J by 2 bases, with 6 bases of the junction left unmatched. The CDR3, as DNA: TGTGCCAGCAGTTCGCCGGACAGGGTGAACTATGGCTACACCTTC. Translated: CASSSPDRVNYGYTF.

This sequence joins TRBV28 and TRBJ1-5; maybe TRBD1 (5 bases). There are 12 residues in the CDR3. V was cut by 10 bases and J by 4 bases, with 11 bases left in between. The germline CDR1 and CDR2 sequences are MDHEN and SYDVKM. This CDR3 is CATGKINQPQHF. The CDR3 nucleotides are TGTGCCACAGGGAAGATTAATCAGCCCCAGCATTTT.

CDR3 sequence reads: CASKTGQYNEQFF. In DNA form, the CDR3 reads TGTGCCAGCAAGACTGGACAGTACAATGAGCAGTTCTTC. The chain links TRBV6-5 to TRBJ2-1, with a possible D match to TRBD1 (6 bases). Germline values: CDR1 MNHEY, CDR2 SVGAGI. Trimming took off 7 bases at V and 4 bases at J, with 11 bases between the two ends. The CDR3 has 13 residues.

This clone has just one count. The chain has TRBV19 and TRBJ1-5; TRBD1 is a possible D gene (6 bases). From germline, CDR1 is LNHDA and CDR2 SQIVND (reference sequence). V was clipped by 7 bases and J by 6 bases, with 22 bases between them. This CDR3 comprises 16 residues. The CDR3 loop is CASTRTIGEGGQPQHF. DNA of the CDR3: TGTGCCAGTACGCGCACTATAGGGGAGGGGGGTCAGCCCCAGCATTTT.

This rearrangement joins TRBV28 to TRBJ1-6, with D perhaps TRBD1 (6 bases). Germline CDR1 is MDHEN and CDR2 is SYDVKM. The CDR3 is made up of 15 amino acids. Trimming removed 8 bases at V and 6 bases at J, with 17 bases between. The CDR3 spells CASSGGGEGNSPLHF. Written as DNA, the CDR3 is TGTGCCAGCTCTGGAGGGGGAGAGGGTAATTCACCCCTCCACTTT.

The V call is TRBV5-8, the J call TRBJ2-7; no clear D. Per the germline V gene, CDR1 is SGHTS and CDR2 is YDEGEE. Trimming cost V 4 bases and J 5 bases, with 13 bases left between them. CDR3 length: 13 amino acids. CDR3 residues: CASSGVGFHEQYF. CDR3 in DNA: TGTGCCAGCAGCGGGGTGGGATTCCACGAGCAGTACTTC.

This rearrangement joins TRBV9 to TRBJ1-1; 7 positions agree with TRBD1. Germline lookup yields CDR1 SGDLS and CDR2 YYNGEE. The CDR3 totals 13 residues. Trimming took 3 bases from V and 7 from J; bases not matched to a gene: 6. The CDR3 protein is CASSGQGSIEAFF. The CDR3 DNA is TGTGCCAGCAGCGGACAGGGTTCCATTGAAGCTTTCTTT.